The rows below give T cell receptor beta chains drawn from one sample of a study of shared clonotypes between healthy human individuals. TCRdb keeps only in-frame clones here, not all; method: immunoSEQ multiplex PCR. The data contain a few hundred thousand clones, around 97% of them singletons. The source material was naive CD4+ T cells sorted from blood. The source is a woman under 40 in good health. The CDR3 runs from the conserved cysteine through the conserved F or W. A D gene is named only where the DNA matches it firmly. Part of the rows lack a size; the others show once, few, many or a class for expanded clones.

D,V,size,J,CDR3,DNA
-,TRBV2,-,TRBJ1-2,CASTGHGGESQYGYTF,TGTGCCAGCACAGGGCACGGGGGCGAGAGTCAATATGGCTACACCTTC
TRBD2,TRBV7-2,-,TRBJ2-2,CASSTRLAGATGELFF,TGTGCCAGCAGCACCCGACTAGCGGGAGCCACCGGGGAGCTGTTTTTT
-,TRBV6-1,-,TRBJ2-3,CASRGYTDTQYF,TGTGCCAGCAGGGGGTATACAGATACGCAGTATTTT
-,TRBV2,-,TRBJ1-2,CASSENRRYGYTF,TGTGCCAGCAGTGAAAACCGACGGTATGGCTACACCTTC
TRBD1,TRBV29-1,-,TRBJ2-3,CSVRQGDITDTQYF,TGCAGCGTTCGACAGGGGGATATAACAGATACGCAGTATTTT
TRBD1,TRBV7-2,-,TRBJ2-7,CASSPVGTDSYEQYF,TGTGCCAGCAGCCCAGTGGGGACAGATTCCTACGAGCAGTACTTC
-,TRBV28,-,TRBJ2-7,CASSPPSGGVPLYEQYF,TGTGCCAGCAGTCCACCGTCCGGAGGGGTTCCCCTCTACGAGCAGTACTTC
-,TRBV5-1,-,TRBJ2-3,CASSLGGFTDTQYF,TGCGCCAGCAGCTTGGGGGGGTTCACAGATACGCAGTATTTT
TRBD2,TRBV30,-,TRBJ2-7,CAWSRLAGPSSYEQYF,TGTGCCTGGAGTCGGTTAGCGGGGCCGAGCTCCTACGAGCAGTACTTC
-,TRBV5-1,-,TRBJ2-7,CASSLEGGEQYF,TGCGCCAGCAGCTTGGAAGGGGGCGAGCAGTACTTC
-,TRBV4-2,-,TRBJ2-6,CASSQDPSGANVLTF,TGTGCCAGCAGCCAAGATCCGTCCGGGGCCAACGTCCTGACTTTC
-,TRBV29-1,once,TRBJ2-2,CSVDLAFTGELFF,TGCAGCGTTGATCTGGCTTTCACCGGGGAGCTGTTTTTT
-,TRBV18,once,TRBJ1-3,CASSPLDSSGNTIYF,TGTGCCAGCTCACCGTTGGACTCCTCTGGAAACACCATATATTTT
-,TRBV7-2,-,TRBJ2-7,CASRRPGGIYEQYF,TGTGCCAGCAGGCGCCCGGGCGGGATCTACGAGCAGTACTTC
TRBD1,TRBV7-2,-,TRBJ2-1,CASSKGQVYNEQFF,TGTGCCAGCTCCAAGGGACAGGTCTACAATGAGCAGTTCTTC
TRBD1,TRBV28,-,TRBJ1-3,CASGSPAGGGIGNTIYF,TGTGCCAGCGGCTCACCCGCAGGGGGCGGTATTGGAAACACCATATATTTT
TRBD1,TRBV19,-,TRBJ1-3,CASTPGRTGAAGNTIYF,TGTGCCAGTACCCCGGGGAGGACAGGGGCTGCTGGAAACACCATATATTTT
-,TRBV7-9,-,TRBJ2-1,CASSDRFTGGYNEQFF,TGTGCCAGCTCGGACAGGTTCACGGGGGGGTACAATGAGCAGTTCTTC
TRBD1,TRBV15,-,TRBJ2-1,CATSSLGQGGMNEQFF,TGTGCCACCAGCAGCCTGGGACAGGGTGGAATGAATGAGCAGTTCTTC
TRBD2,TRBV5-1,-,TRBJ2-2,CASSPGVGLGVGTSETGELFF,TGCGCCAGCAGCCCCGGCGTGGGTCTTGGCGTGGGAACTAGCGAGACCGGGGAGCTGTTTTTT
-,TRBV7-8,-,TRBJ2-7,CASSGPDGGYF,TGTGCCAGCAGCGGACCCGACGGGGGGTACTTC
TRBD2,TRBV13,-,TRBJ2-7,CASSPWTSGSFEQYF,TGTGCCAGCAGCCCTTGGACTAGCGGGAGTTTCGAGCAGTACTTC
-,TRBV5-1,-,TRBJ2-2,CASSLDPGSNTGELFF,TGCGCCAGCAGCTTGGATCCAGGGAGCAACACCGGGGAGCTGTTTTTT
TRBD2,TRBV5-4,-,TRBJ2-1,CASSLGTSGINEQFF,TGTGCCAGCAGCCTCGGGACTAGCGGGATCAATGAGCAGTTCTTC
TRBD1,TRBV6-6,-,TRBJ1-2,CASSKGTGTNYGYTF,TGTGCCAGCTCTAAGGGGACAGGGACTAACTATGGCTACACCTTC
-,TRBV11-2,-,TRBJ2-3,CASSRPGTVGDTQYF,TGTGCCAGCAGCCGTCCCGGGACCGTGGGGGATACGCAGTATTTT
TRBD1,TRBV5-1,-,TRBJ1-5,CASSTMGQPYQPQHF,TGCGCCAGCAGCACGATGGGACAGCCTTATCAGCCCCAGCATTTT
-,TRBV2,-,TRBJ2-7,CASRPGSVSYEQYF,TGTGCCAGCAGGCCAGGGTCAGTCTCCTACGAGCAGTACTTC
-,TRBV18,-,TRBJ2-5,CASSPRGGEETQYF,TGTGCCAGCTCACCGAGGGGCGGGGAAGAGACCCAGTACTTC
TRBD2,TRBV27,-,TRBJ2-4,CASTRSGRGTKNIQYF,TGTGCCAGCACCCGTAGCGGGAGGGGGACCAAAAACATTCAGTACTTC
-,TRBV28,-,TRBJ2-3,CASSGNTDTQYF,TGTGCCAGCAGTGGAAACACAGATACGCAGTATTTT
-,TRBV6-1,-,TRBJ1-1,CASSGQENTEAFF,TGTGCCAGCAGTGGACAGGAGAACACTGAAGCTTTCTTT
-,TRBV4-1,once,TRBJ1-3,CASSQDTGGRNTIYF,TGCGCCAGCAGCCAAGATACGGGGGGTAGAAACACCATATATTTT
-,TRBV18,-,TRBJ1-1,CASSPINTGGMNTEAFF,TGTGCCAGCTCGCCAATTAACACTGGGGGCATGAACACTGAAGCTTTCTTT
-,TRBV11-2,-,TRBJ2-5,CASSLGPQTPRETQYF,TGTGCCAGCAGCTTAGGCCCCCAAACCCCAAGAGAGACCCAGTACTTC
TRBD2,TRBV10-1,-,TRBJ2-1,CASSLLAGVGDNEQFF,TGCGCCAGCAGTCTCCTAGCGGGAGTGGGGGACAATGAGCAGTTCTTC
-,TRBV30,-,TRBJ1-3,CAWSITAESSGNTIYF,TGTGCCTGGAGTATAACAGCAGAGAGCTCTGGAAACACCATATATTTT
-,TRBV11-3,-,TRBJ2-7,CASSQGGSSYEQYF,TGTGCCAGCAGTCAGGGGGGGAGCTCCTACGAGCAGTACTTC
TRBD1,TRBV5-5,-,TRBJ1-3,CASSRGQGARGNTIYF,TGTGCCAGCAGCAGGGGACAGGGGGCGCGTGGAAACACCATATATTTT
-,TRBV11-2,once,TRBJ2-1,CASSLWTRAYNEQFF,TGTGCCAGCAGCTTATGGACCCGAGCATACAATGAGCAGTTCTTC
-,TRBV30,-,TRBJ1-5,CAWSGTDYQPQHF,TGTGCCTGGAGTGGGACAGACTATCAGCCCCAGCATTTT
-,TRBV29-1,-,TRBJ2-1,CSAPKGGSSYNEQFF,TGCAGCGCCCCAAAGGGGGGGAGCTCCTACAATGAGCAGTTCTTC
TRBD2,TRBV4-2,-,TRBJ2-7,CASSQASGTSGSYEQYF,TGTGCCAGCAGCCAAGCTTCCGGGACTAGCGGCTCCTACGAGCAGTACTTC
TRBD2,TRBV5-1,-,TRBJ2-3,CASSLGTSGRGSPDTQYF,TGCGCCAGCAGCTTGGGGACTAGCGGGAGGGGTAGCCCAGATACGCAGTATTTT
TRBD2,TRBV5-6,-,TRBJ2-1,CASSAGLAALEEQFF,TGTGCCAGCAGCGCGGGACTAGCGGCCCTAGAGGAGCAGTTCTTC
TRBD1,TRBV11-2,-,TRBJ2-7,CASSLPGTGVIEQYF,TGTGCCAGCAGCCTACCAGGGACAGGGGTAATCGAGCAGTACTTC
TRBD1,TRBV25-1,-,TRBJ2-7,CASSDDRDSDEQYF,TGTGCCAGCAGTGACGACCGGGACAGCGACGAGCAGTACTTC
-,TRBV7-2,-,TRBJ2-1,CASSLASPGVEQFF,TGTGCCAGCAGCTTAGCTAGCCCGGGCGTTGAGCAGTTCTTC
TRBD1,TRBV5-5,-,TRBJ2-7,CASSLRTGVVYEQYF,TGTGCCAGCAGCTTAAGGACAGGGGTCGTCTACGAGCAGTACTTC
-,TRBV21-1,once,TRBJ2-3,CASSNKKRYGTSGNNTDTQYF,TGTGCCAGCAGCAACAAAAAGAGGTATGGGACTAGCGGAAATAACACAGATACGCAGTATTTT
TRBD2,TRBV9,-,TRBJ2-2,CASSSRGSGTVGELFF,TGTGCCAGCAGCTCCAGGGGTAGCGGGACTGTCGGGGAGCTGTTTTTT
TRBD2,TRBV28,-,TRBJ2-5,CASSSGGSRETQYF,TGTGCCAGCAGTTCTGGCGGGAGTCGGGAGACCCAGTACTTC
-,TRBV7-9,-,TRBJ2-1,CASSLRSSNEQFF,TGTGCCAGCAGCTTAAGAAGTTCCAATGAGCAGTTCTTC
TRBD1,TRBV15,-,TRBJ2-3,CATSTPDRAGTDTQYF,TGTGCCACCAGCACGCCGGACAGGGCCGGCACAGATACGCAGTATTTT
-,TRBV9,-,TRBJ2-5,CASSVGTLQETQYF,TGTGCCAGCAGCGTCGGGACCTTACAAGAGACCCAGTACTTC
-,TRBV28,-,TRBJ2-5,CASREGGSETQYF,TGTGCCAGCAGGGAGGGGGGATCGGAGACCCAGTACTTC
-,TRBV20-1,-,TRBJ2-5,CSALDDWTQYF,TGCAGTGCTCTAGATGACTGGACCCAGTACTTC
-,TRBV30,once,TRBJ2-5,CAWSGLGGQETQYF,TGTGCCTGGAGTGGCCTGGGGGGCCAAGAGACCCAGTACTTC
-,TRBV6-5,-,TRBJ2-5,CASSFQGRGETQYF,TGTGCCAGCAGTTTTCAGGGAAGAGGAGAGACCCAGTACTTC